A single sample is the source of the 29 T cell receptor beta chains below, sequenced in a study of T cell changes during pregnancy in multiple sclerosis. Profiled with immunoSEQ multiplex PCR; TCRdb holds only in-frame clones, not every one. The table includes 35,000 to 50,000 clones, under 90% detected once. The material was peripheral blood, obtained in the second trimester of pregnancy. Receptors originate from a female donor in good health, enrolled as a control in a pregnancy study.

The chain uses TRBV7-2 and TRBJ2-1; no reliable D call. In germline, CDR1 is SGHTA, CDR2 FQGNSA. The V end lost 2 bases, the J end lost 0 bases, and 14 bases lay between the germline ends. CDR3 size: 17 residues. The CDR3: CASSLFVKSSSYNEQFF. CDR3 nucleotide sequence: TGTGCCAGCAGCTTATTTGTGAAATCTAGCTCCTACAATGAGCAGTTCTTC.

This clone came up once. The V and J genes are TRBV5-6 and TRBJ2-1, with D tentatively TRBD1 (5 bases). Germline CDR1 and CDR2: SGHDT and YYEEEE. The ends were cut back, 4 bases at V and 0 bases at J, with 11 bases in the middle. The CDR3 contains 15 residues. CDR3 protein: CASSRNQGSYNEQFF. The CDR3 nucleotides are TGTGCCAGCAGCCGTAACCAGGGCTCCTACAATGAGCAGTTCTTC.

The DNA for the CDR3 is TGTGCCAGCAGCTTAGGGGGGGACCTAAACTCCCGTCAGCCCCAGCATTTT. As protein: CASSLGGDLNSRQPQHF. This chain connects TRBV7-8 to TRBJ1-5; perhaps TRBD1 as D (5 bases). This CDR3 is built from 17 residues. Germline-derived CDR1 and CDR2 are SGHVS and FQNEAQ. V lost 1 base, J lost 6 bases, and 19 bases lay in between.

The chain has TRBV30 and TRBJ2-7, with 8 bases that match TRBD2. The CDR3 length is 16 residues. V was clipped by 2 bases and J by 2 bases; unmatched bases: 11. Germline V gene lookup returns CDR1 GTSNPN and CDR2 SVGIG (reference sequence). Written as DNA, the CDR3 is TGTGCCTGGAGTTTTCGGGGACCGGGGGGGCCCTACGAGCAGTACTTC. It encodes CAWSFRGPGGPYEQYF.

The chain links TRBV5-1 to TRBJ2-7; the match to TRBD1 covers 8 bases. Germline V gives CDR1 SGHRS, CDR2 YFSETQ. The J segment lost 0 bases and the V segment lost 0 bases, leaving 5 bases of the junction unmatched. The CDR3 is 16 amino acids. CDR3 coding DNA: TGCGCCAGCAGCTTGGTGGTGGGACAGGCCTCCTACGAGCAGTACTTC. Its translation: CASSLVVGQASYEQYF.

The chain uses TRBV4-1 and TRBJ2-1, with D tentatively TRBD1 (6 bases). CDR3 length: 14 residues. V dropped 4 bases and J dropped 4 bases, with 11 bases sitting between them. Per the germline V gene, CDR1 is MGHRA and CDR2 is YSYEKL. The CDR3 coding sequence is TGCGCCAGCAGCCGGGGGCTAGCTTACAATGAGCAGTTCTTC. Protein product: CASSRGLAYNEQFF.

V usage is TRBV7-9 and J usage is TRBJ1-1, with D possibly matching TRBD1 (6 bases). V was pared by 5 bases and J by 4 bases, with 14 bases between. This CDR3 has 14 amino acids. Germline values: CDR1 SEHNR, CDR2 FQNEAQ (reference sequence). The CDR3 here is CASSPGDRSTEAFF. Written as DNA, the CDR3 is TGTGCCAGCAGCCCAGGGGATAGGAGCACTGAAGCTTTCTTT.

This clone was detected only once. The chain is built from TRBV7-8 and TRBJ2-5; weak D call: TRBD2 (6 bases). V lost 4 bases to trimming and J lost 1 base, with 25 bases between them. The germline gives CDR1 SGHVS, CDR2 FQNEAQ. The CDR3 length is 19 residues. Here the CDR3 DNA reads TGTGCCAGCAGCTCCCCAGAGGATTGGGCGGGAAGGGGCCAAGAGACCCAGTACTTC. Translated, it gives CASSSPEDWAGRGQETQYF.

This clone was seen just once. This chain connects TRBV11-3 to TRBJ1-1; D might be TRBD1 (5 bases). The germline V gene has CDR1 SGHNT and CDR2 YENEEA. CDR3 length: 13 residues. The V end was cut by 5 bases, the J end by 7 bases, with 14 bases between. The CDR3 sequence: CASSPRDSLEAFF. In DNA form, the CDR3 reads TGTGCCAGCAGCCCCAGGGACTCGCTTGAAGCTTTCTTT.

Written as DNA, the CDR3 is TGTGCCAGCAGCTTCGGACAATCCCGATCTGAAGCTTTCTTT. Translation gives CASSFGQSRSEAFF. The chain carries TRBV5-6 and TRBJ1-1; D perhaps matches TRBD1 (5 bases). CDR3 size: 14 residues. V lost 2 bases and J lost 6, with 14 bases in between. CDR1 is SGHDT, CDR2 YYEEEE, per germline. The entire variable domain, with the rest obtained from reference TRBV5-6 and TRBJ1-1, is as follows: DAGVTQSPTHLIKTRGQQVTLRCSPKSGHDTVSWYQQALGQGPQFIFQYYEEEERQRGNFPDRFSGHQFPNYSSELNVNALLLGDSALYLCASSFGQSRSEAFFGQGTRLTVV.

This clone was seen a handful of times. This chain connects TRBV6-4 to TRBJ1-1, with D uncertain. CDR3 length: 13 amino acids. Germline-derived CDR1 and CDR2 are MRHNA and SNTAGT. Trimming left V 3 bases short and J 1 base short, with 6 bases between. The CDR3 DNA reads as TGTGCCAGCAGTGAGGCAGGGAACACTGAAGCTTTCTTT. Protein: CASSEAGNTEAFF.

CDR3 bases: TGTGCCTGGAGTGTACGGGGTGAAAAACTGTTTTTT. This encodes CAWSVRGEKLFF. V gene TRBV30 combines with J gene TRBJ1-4; D gene ambiguous. Trimming stripped 0 bases from V and 7 bases from J, with 6 bases between. This CDR3 has 12 amino acids. Germline CDR1 is GTSNPN and CDR2 is SVGIG (reference sequence).

V and J are TRBV6-7 and TRBJ1-2, with D unclear. TRBV6-7 is treated as an ORF (open reading frame) with a function not yet certain. The CDR3 has 11 amino acids. Trimming shortened V by 8 bases and J by 7 bases, and 11 bases separated the two germline ends. CDR3 sequence: CASLSRGGYTF. The CDR3 bases are TGTGCCAGCTTAAGCCGGGGTGGCTACACCTTC.

The rearrangement joins TRBV6-5 to TRBJ1-2; TRBD1 aligns across 11 bases. The CDR3 spans 14 residues. V trimming: 6 bases; J trimming: 8 bases; junction bases outside the gene matches: 8. Germline V gene sequence: CDR1 MNHEY, CDR2 SVGAGI. CDR3 DNA sequence: TGTGCCAGCAGACTACCGGGACAGGGGGACGGCTACACCTTC. Its translation is CASRLPGQGDGYTF.

The V gene is TRBV30, the J gene TRBJ1-3; D possibly corresponds to TRBD1 (6 bases). This CDR3 comprises 16 residues. V was shortened by 5 bases and J by 0 bases, with 17 bases between the two germline ends. Looked up from germline, CDR1 is GTSNPN and CDR2 is SVGIG (reference sequence). CDR3 DNA sequence: TGTGCCTGGGGACGAACGCGGACAGTCTCTGGAAACACCATATATTTT. It encodes CAWGRTRTVSGNTIYF.

The chain uses TRBV2 and TRBJ2-5; D is possibly TRBD1 (6 bases). This CDR3 is built from 14 residues. Germline V lookup: CDR1 SNHLY, CDR2 FYNNEI. Deletions cut 7 bases from V and 5 bases from J, with 17 bases between. The DNA of the CDR3 is TGTGCCAGCACGGGAACAGGGTCGGGGGAGACCCAGTACTTC. As protein: CASTGTGSGETQYF. Filled out from reference TRBV2 and TRBJ2-5, the complete variable domain reads EPEVTQTPSHQVTQMGQEVILRCVPISNHLYFYWYRQILGQKVEFLVSFYNNEISEKSEIFDDQFSVERPDGSNFTLKIRSTKLEDSAMYFCASTGTGSGETQYFGPGTRLLVL.

This chain uses TRBV11-2 with TRBJ1-1, with D hard to call. Between the trimmed V and J ends, which lost 0 bases and 1 base, there was a span of 9 bases. The germline gives CDR1 SGHAT, CDR2 FQNNGV. The CDR3 totals 15 residues. The CDR3 protein is CASSLDLRANTEAFF. The DNA for the CDR3 is TGTGCCAGCAGCTTAGATCTTCGCGCGAACACTGAAGCTTTCTTT.

The J gene is TRBJ1-6, the V gene TRBV4-3; TRBD1 aligns across 8 bases. V lost 0 bases, J lost 7 bases, and 14 bases stayed unmatched. This CDR3 comprises 19 residues. Germline lookup yields CDR1 LGHNA and CDR2 YSLEER. The chain's CDR3 is CASSQDIPRGTGANSPLHF. The DNA for the CDR3 is TGCGCCAGCAGCCAAGATATCCCCCGCGGGACAGGTGCAAATTCACCCCTCCACTTT.

This chain uses TRBV27 with TRBJ1-5, with D possibly being TRBD1 (6 bases). Germline V gene data show CDR1 as MNHEY and CDR2 as SMNVEV (reference sequence). V dropped 2 bases and J dropped 6 bases, with 11 bases sitting between them. The length of the CDR3 is 14 residues. The DNA of the CDR3 is TGTGCCAGCAGTTTAGGGGGCAGGGGTCAGCCCCAGCATTTT. Protein: CASSLGGRGQPQHF.

The CDR3 DNA follows: TGTGCCAGCAGCGTAGCCCCAGCGGGAAAAGAGACCCAGTACTTC. Encoded protein: CASSVAPAGKETQYF. The chain combines TRBV9 with TRBJ2-5; 7 nucleotides align to TRBD2. CDR1 SGDLS and CDR2 YYNGEE come from the germline V gene. CDR3 length: 15 residues. After removal of 0 bases from V and 3 bases from J, the junction contained 5 bases not matched to a gene.

The V and J genes are TRBV6-5 and TRBJ2-7, with 9 bases matching TRBD2. V shed 0 bases, J shed 1 base, and the junction held 4 bases outside the gene matches. This CDR3 has 16 residues. The germline V gene encodes CDR1 MNHEY and CDR2 SVGAGI. In nucleotides, the CDR3 is TGTGCCAGCAGTTACTCGGCGGGAGGGCAGTCCTACGAGCAGTACTTC. This gives the protein CASSYSAGGQSYEQYF.

V is TRBV14 and J is TRBJ2-7; 7 bases map to TRBD2. Looked up from germline, CDR1 is SGHDN and CDR2 is FVKESK. J gave up 0 bases and V 4 bases, and 6 bases lay outside the gene matches. The CDR3 has 15 amino acids. CDR3 loop: CASSLSPGGSYEQYF. CDR3 coding DNA: TGTGCCAGCAGCCTAAGCCCGGGGGGCTCCTACGAGCAGTACTTC.

The chain links TRBV7-2 to TRBJ1-4; D gene unclear. There are 15 residues in the CDR3. Trimming removed 5 bases from V and 6 bases from J, with 16 bases in between. Looked up from germline, CDR1 is SGHTA and CDR2 is FQGNSA. CDR3 bases: TGTGCCAGCAGCCGGGATGGTAGGGTGGATGAAAAACTGTTTTTT. Amino acid sequence: CASSRDGRVDEKLFF. The full variable domain, completed using reference TRBV7-2 and TRBJ1-4, is GAGVSQSPSNKVTEKGKDVELRCDPISGHTALYWYRQSLGQGLEFLIYFQGNSAPDKSGLPSDRFSAERTGGSVSTLTIQRTQQEDSAVYLCASSRDGRVDEKLFFGSGTQLSVL.

The chain is built from TRBV7-2 and TRBJ2-1; 11 nucleotides agree with TRBD2. CDR1 is SGHTA and CDR2 is FQGNSA in the germline V gene. J was trimmed by 4 bases and V by 2 bases; bases with no gene match: 4. This CDR3 has 16 amino acids. The CDR3 loop reads CASSLTSGGFYNEQFF. DNA of the CDR3: TGTGCCAGCAGCTTAACTAGCGGGGGCTTTTACAATGAGCAGTTCTTC.

This clone appeared a single time. This sequence joins TRBV6-6 and TRBJ2-1; 7 nucleotides align to TRBD2. The V segment lost 11 bases and the J segment 6 bases; nucleotides outside the gene matches: 13. CDR1 is MNHNY, CDR2 SVGAGI, per germline (reference sequence). CDR3 length equals 14 residues. CDR3 region: CAGKTSRYGNEQFF. CDR3 sequence (DNA): TGTGCCGGCAAGACTAGCCGGTACGGCAATGAGCAGTTCTTC.

CDR3 residues: CASSHLPGEGNQPQHF. The CDR3 coding sequence is TGCGCCAGCAGCCACCTCCCGGGAGAAGGCAATCAGCCCCAGCATTTT. J is TRBJ1-5 and V is TRBV4-1; D uncertain. This CDR3 has 16 residues. V gave up 3 bases and J gave up 2 bases, with 14 bases separating them. Germline values: CDR1 MGHRA, CDR2 YSYEKL.

The gene calls are TRBV11-3 and TRBJ2-3; TRBD2 might be the D (5 bases). Germline V CDR1 and CDR2: SGHNT, YENEEA. The ends were cut back, 5 bases at V and 2 bases at J, with 11 bases in the middle. This CDR3 is 14 amino acids long. The CDR3: CASSRTGLTDTQYF. The CDR3 coding sequence is TGTGCCAGCAGCCGGACTGGCCTCACAGATACGCAGTATTTT.

This sequence joins TRBV7-6 and TRBJ1-2; perhaps TRBD1 as D (6 bases). Trimming removed 1 base at V and 0 bases at J, with 9 bases between. This CDR3 is 15 amino acids long. CDR1 is SGHVS and CDR2 is FNYEAQ in the germline V gene. The CDR3 region has the DNA TGTGCCAGCAGCTTAGGGACAGAAGCTAACTATGGCTACACCTTC. Translating gives CASSLGTEANYGYTF.

The J gene is TRBJ1-6, the V gene TRBV19, with a weak D call TRBD1 (6 bases). The CDR3 contains 16 residues. The germline V gene encodes CDR1 LNHDA and CDR2 SQIVND (reference sequence). The germline V and J ends were trimmed by 3 bases and 0 bases, with 9 bases remaining between them. CDR3 sequence (DNA): TGTGCCAGTAGTATTGGACAGAGCTCCTATAATTCACCCCTCCACTTT. It encodes CASSIGQSSYNSPLHF.